Listed below are T cell receptor beta chains from one sample, sequenced in a study of blood T cells in healthy people across ages. TCRdb analysed the 5' RACE reads with MiXCR anew, one entry per CDR3 protein. The profile shows 1 million or so distinct CDR3 sequences, 45% of them singletons. The source material was blood. These receptors were collected from a woman aged 55-75 years in good health. Both conserved end residues are part of each CDR3. The D gene is left open where the match is weak. Expanded clones get a size class; other rows say once, few or many, or leave the size out.

D	size	J	V	DNA	CDR3
NA	NA	TRBJ2-7	TRBV7-2	TGTGCCAGCAGCTTAACCGGTGGGGCGTCCTACGAGCAGTACTTC	CASSLTGGASYEQYF
NA	NA	TRBJ1-2	TRBV15	TGTGCCACCAGCAGACGCAACTTACTGTCTAACTATGGCTACACCTTC	CATSRRNLLSNYGYTF
TRBD2	NA	TRBJ2-3	TRBV29-1	TGCAGCGTTGTTCTAGCGGTGAGCACAGATACGCAGTATTTT	CSVVLAVSTDTQYF
NA	NA	TRBJ2-3	TRBV24-1	TGTGCCACCAGTGATGGGGGCACAGATACGCAGTATTTT	CATSDGGTDTQYF
TRBD1	NA	TRBJ1-1	TRBV29-1	TGCAGCGCGGGACAGCCGAACACTGAAGCTTTCTTT	CSAGQPNTEAFF
NA	NA	TRBJ2-6	TRBV29-1	TGCAGCGTTGGGTCCAGGGCAGGTGGGGCCAACGTCCTGACTTTC	CSVGSRAGGANVLTF
NA	NA	TRBJ2-3	TRBV11-1	TGTGCCAGCAGCCGAAGACCCGGAGGACCACGCGGGGATACGCAGTATTTT	CASSRRPGGPRGDTQYF
NA	NA	TRBJ1-2	TRBV7-9	TGTGCCAGCAGCTTGGACGGCTTAAACTATGGCTACACCTTC	CASSLDGLNYGYTF
NA	NA	TRBJ1-5	TRBV10-3	TGTGCCATCAGTGGACCAGGGTACAATCAGCCCCTGCATTTT	CAISGPGYNQPLHF
TRBD1	NA	TRBJ2-5	TRBV7-9	TGTGCCAGCAGCCCTCTGGGACAGGCTGAACCTAAAGAGACCCAGTACTTC	CASSPLGQAEPKETQYF
NA	few	TRBJ2-7	TRBV12-3/TRBV12-4	TGTGCCAGCAGTTTGATCGGGGAGTTTCCCTACGAGCAGTACTTC	CASSLIGEFPYEQYF
NA	NA	TRBJ2-7	TRBV9	TGTGCCAGCAGCGGAGTCCCCCTAGGGGAGCAGTACTTC	CASSGVPLGEQYF
NA	few	TRBJ2-5	TRBV29-1	TGCAGCGCCGGCGGTGGGCCCGAGACCCAGTACTTC	CSAGGGPETQYF
NA	few	TRBJ2-7	TRBV4-2	TGTGCCAGCAGCCAAGATATCGGTTCCTACGAGCAGTACTTC	CASSQDIGSYEQYF
NA	once	TRBJ2-5	TRBV21-1	TGTGCCAGCAACCACAGGGATAATCGCCTAATCGGGGAGACCCAGTACTTC	CASNHRDNRLIGETQYF
NA	NA	TRBJ2-7	TRBV10-1	TGCGCCAGCAGTGAGGCCACAGGGATCAAGTACTTC	CASSEATGIKYF
NA	NA	TRBJ2-5	TRBV30	TGTGCCTGGAGTGTCGGAGGGGGCGCTGAGACCCAGTACTTC	CAWSVGGGAETQYF
NA	NA	TRBJ2-7	TRBV12-5	TGTGCTAGTGGTTTCCCCCCCGACAGCTACGAGCAGTACTTC	CASGFPPDSYEQYF
NA	once	TRBJ1-4	TRBV29-1	TGCAGCGTTGGGAAGGGACGGCTGAATGAAAAACTGTTTTTT	CSVGKGRLNEKLFF
NA	NA	TRBJ1-4	TRBV27	TGTGCCAGCAGTCCCCTACTTGTGGGCGGAAAACTGTTTTTT	CASSPLLVGGKLFF
TRBD2	NA	TRBJ2-7	TRBV5-1	TGCGCCAGCAGCTTGGTAGGGGCGGGAGATCTCGAGCAGTACTTC	CASSLVGAGDLEQYF
TRBD1	NA	TRBJ2-7	TRBV9	TGTGCCAGCAGCGGACAGGGGAGCTCCTACGAGCAGTACTTC	CASSGQGSSYEQYF
TRBD2	once	TRBJ2-2	TRBV10-3	TGTGCCATCAGTGAGCCCGGGACTAGCGGGACTAACACCGGGGAGCTGTTTTTT	CAISEPGTSGTNTGELFF
TRBD2	NA	TRBJ2-1	TRBV12-5	TGTGCTAGTGGTTTGGGGACTAGCGGGAAGAGCTCCTACAATGAGCAGTTCTTC	CASGLGTSGKSSYNEQFF
TRBD2	NA	TRBJ2-1	TRBV11-2	TGTGCCAGCAGCTCGCCCCTAGCGGGAGCTTTACTCGATGAGCAGTTCTTC	CASSSPLAGALLDEQFF
TRBD2	many	TRBJ2-7	TRBV12-3/TRBV12-4	TGTGCCAGCAGTTTAGGGGGAGGGAACGAGCAGTACTTC	CASSLGGGNEQYF
TRBD1	NA	TRBJ1-6	TRBV18	TGTGCCAGCTCCGACGGACAGGGATTGTTTGATTCACCCCTCCACTTT	CASSDGQGLFDSPLHF
NA	NA	TRBJ2-5	TRBV4-2	TGTGCCAGCAGCCAAGATGGGAAGGACCAAGAGACCCAGTACTTC	CASSQDGKDQETQYF
NA	few	TRBJ1-6	TRBV6-1	TGTGCCAGCAGTACAACGAATTCACCCCTCCACTTT	CASSTTNSPLHF
TRBD1	NA	TRBJ1-1	TRBV25-1	TGTGCCAGCAGTGAATTTACAGGGGGGACTGAAGCTTTCTTT	CASSEFTGGTEAFF
NA	NA	TRBJ1-1	TRBV5-1	TGCGCCAGCAGCGTGGAACAGGGGAACACTGAAGCTTTCTTT	CASSVEQGNTEAFF
TRBD2	NA	TRBJ2-1	TRBV20-1	TGCAGACCGTGGGCTAGCGGGTACAATGAGCAGTTCTTC	CRPWASGYNEQFF
NA	NA	TRBJ1-2	TRBV6-6	TGTGCCAGCAGTCCCGACAGATACTATGGCTACACCTTC	CASSPDRYYGYTF
NA	NA	TRBJ1-6	TRBV2	TGTGCCAGCAGTGAATCTGGAATCCGTAATTCACCCCTCCACTTT	CASSESGIRNSPLHF
TRBD1	NA	TRBJ1-2	TRBV27	TGTGCCAGCAGTCGTGGCGGGGGGGACAGCGGGTATGGCTACACCTTC	CASSRGGGDSGYGYTF
TRBD2	NA	TRBJ2-6	TRBV14	TGTGCCAGCAGCCAATCAAGGAGACTAGCGGGCTCTGGGGCCAACGTCCTGACTTTC	CASSQSRRLAGSGANVLTF
TRBD1	many	TRBJ2-5	TRBV7-3	TGTGCCAGCAGCTTAACCGGGACAGGGGAGACCCAGTACTTC	CASSLTGTGETQYF
TRBD2	NA	TRBJ2-1	TRBV4-2	TGTGCCAGCAGCCAGGCGGGAGGCTACGATGAGCAGTTCTTC	CASSQAGGYDEQFF
TRBD2	few	TRBJ2-7	TRBV5-6	TGTGCCAGCAGGGCTAGCGGGATAACCTACGAGCAGTACTTC	CASRASGITYEQYF
TRBD2	many	TRBJ2-7	TRBV5-1	TGTGCCAGCAGCTTGGAGCCTAGCGGGTCCTACGAGCAGTACTTC	CASSLEPSGSYEQYF
NA	few	TRBJ2-5	TRBV9	TGTGCCAGCAACAGGGACGGCCAAGAGACCCAGTACTTC	CASNRDGQETQYF
NA	NA	TRBJ2-5	TRBV6-6	TGTGCCAGCAGTGATGCAGGGGAAGAGACCCAGTACTTC	CASSDAGEETQYF
NA	NA	TRBJ2-7	TRBV21-1	TGTGCCAGCAGCAACCGGAGGGGGGCACACTACGAGCAGTACTTC	CASSNRRGAHYEQYF
NA	NA	TRBJ1-1	TRBV24-1	TGTGCCACCAGTGATTCCTCGAATGGAGCTTTCTTT	CATSDSSNGAFF
NA	once	TRBJ1-6	TRBV7-9	TGTGCCAGCAGCCCCGTTGAGGGTCCAGCCCTCTCTTCACCCCTCCACTTT	CASSPVEGPALSSPLHF
NA	NA	TRBJ1-1	TRBV2	TGTGCCAGCAGGATGAACACTGAAGCTTTCTTT	CASRMNTEAFF
NA	NA	TRBJ2-7	TRBV5-1	TGCGCCAGCAGCTTTACAGGTCCCTCTACTCACAATGAGCAGTACTTC	CASSFTGPSTHNEQYF
NA	NA	TRBJ1-2	TRBV9	TGTGCCAGCAGCGTAGGGTTCGGACACCTTTTCTATGGCTACACCTTC	CASSVGFGHLFYGYTF
TRBD1	many	TRBJ2-1	TRBV27	TGTGCCAGCAGTTTTATAGGGGGCGGAAAAAGCTCCTACAATGAGCAGTTCTTC	CASSFIGGGKSSYNEQFF